A single sample gave rise to the 28 T cell receptor beta chains below, sequenced in a study of blood T cell repertoires in COVID-19. The assay was immunoSEQ multiplex PCR, and TCRdb's table has in-frame clones only and misses some. The sample includes fewer than 250,000 clones, roughly 85% of them seen just once. The sample taken for sequencing was peripheral blood. The receptors stem from a woman between 35 and 50 years old with active or convalescent COVID-19.

The rearrangement joins TRBV3-1 (or the pseudogene TRBV3-2) to TRBJ2-2, with D possibly being TRBD1 (6 bases). CDR3 length equals 15 residues. In germline, CDR1 is LGHDT, CDR2 YNNKEL (reference sequence). With 4 bases removed from V and 7 bases from J, the gap between germline ends came to 16 bases. CDR3 DNA sequence: TGTGCCAGCAGCCGAGTCCAGGGGTCGGGCGGGGAGCTGTTTTTT. It is translated as CASSRVQGSGGELFF.

The chain employs TRBV28 and TRBJ1-5; D not resolved. V lost 1 base, J lost 5 bases, and 15 bases lay in between. CDR3 length: 16 amino acids. The germline gives CDR1 MDHEN, CDR2 SYDVKM. CDR3 coding DNA: TGTGCCAGCAGTTTATTGTCGTCAGGATCGGATCAGCCCCAGCATTTT. The encoded protein is CASSLLSSGSDQPQHF. Full variable domain (missing parts from reference TRBV28 and TRBJ1-5): DVKVTQSSRYLVKRTGEKVFLECVQDMDHENMFWYRQDPGLGLRLIYFSYDVKMKEKGDIPEGYSVSREKKERFSLILESASTNQTSMYLCASSLLSSGSDQPQHFGDGTRLSIL.

V gene TRBV6-1 combines with J gene TRBJ1-1; tentatively, D is TRBD1 (6 bases). Per germline, CDR1 MNHNS and CDR2 SASEGT. V was pared by 3 bases and J by 0 bases, with 14 bases between. This CDR3 has 16 amino acids. The CDR3 nucleotides read TGTGCCAGCAGTGATAATCAGGGGCGGATGAACACTGAAGCTTTCTTT. It yields the protein CASSDNQGRMNTEAFF.

This chain joins TRBV27 and TRBJ1-1; TRBD1 aligns across 9 bases. This CDR3 has 13 amino acids. CDR1 and CDR2 (germline): MNHEY, SMNVEV (reference sequence). The junction had 3 bases not matched to a gene; V was cut back by 7 bases and J by 3 bases. This chain's CDR3 is CASKQGAYTEAFF. Here the CDR3 DNA reads TGTGCCAGCAAACAGGGGGCCTACACTGAAGCTTTCTTT.

This rearrangement joins TRBV6-5 to TRBJ2-7, with 8 bases that match TRBD1. V shed 2 bases, J shed 2 bases, and the junction held 8 bases outside the gene matches. Per germline, CDR1 MNHEY and CDR2 SVGAGI. The CDR3 runs 16 residues. The CDR3 nucleotides read TGTGCCAGCAGTTACGGGTGGACAGGGAGAACCTACGAGCAGTACTTC. Protein: CASSYGWTGRTYEQYF.

This chain uses TRBV5-4 with TRBJ2-7; the D gene is possibly TRBD2 (5 bases). The V end was cut by 4 bases, the J end by 2 bases, with 13 bases between. Germline V gives CDR1 SGHNT, CDR2 YYREEE (reference sequence). The CDR3 is 14 residues long. Written as DNA, the CDR3 is TGTGCCAGCAGCCCCCAGACTACCACCTACGAGCAGTACTTC. This codes for CASSPQTTTYEQYF.

This clone was observed a handful of times. The gene calls are TRBV7-9 and TRBJ2-1; 9 bases line up with TRBD2. This CDR3 is built from 15 residues. V was pared by 6 bases and J by 1 base, with 4 bases of the junction left unmatched. Germline CDR1 is SEHNR and CDR2 is FQNEAQ (reference sequence). CDR3 nucleotides: TGTGCCAGCAGACCTGGACTAGCGTCCTACAATGAGCAGTTCTTC. This codes for CASRPGLASYNEQFF.

The rearrangement links TRBV6-5 to TRBJ2-2; the D is unclear. V shed 6 bases and J shed 5 bases, with 10 bases lying between them. Germline CDR1 and CDR2: MNHEY and SVGAGI. CDR3 size: 13 residues. CDR3 amino acids: CASRRTITGELFF. In DNA form, the CDR3 reads TGTGCCAGCAGGCGCACGATAACCGGGGAGCTGTTTTTT.

This rearrangement joins TRBV3-1 (or the pseudogene TRBV3-2) to TRBJ2-7; 10 nucleotides line up with TRBD1. CDR1 LGHDT and CDR2 YNNKEL come from the germline V gene (reference sequence). CDR3 size: 14 residues. The J segment lost 2 bases and the V segment lost 4 bases, leaving 2 bases of the junction unmatched. The CDR3: CASSLGQGAYEQYF. The CDR3 DNA follows: TGTGCCAGCAGCCTTGGACAGGGGGCCTACGAGCAGTACTTC.

The chain is built from TRBV18 and TRBJ2-3, with D uncertain. V lost 1 base and J 4 bases, leaving 9 bases between the germline ends. CDR3 length: 14 amino acids. In germline, CDR1 is KGHSH, CDR2 LQKENI. The CDR3 DNA sequence: TGTGCCAGCTCACCACGGTCAGCGTCAGATACGCAGTATTTT. Its protein product is CASSPRSASDTQYF. Looking up the rest from reference TRBV18 and TRBJ2-3 gives the full variable domain: NAGVMQNPRHLVRRRGQEARLRCSPMKGHSHVYWYRQLPEEGLKFMVYLQKENIIDESGMPKERFSAEFPKEGPSILRIQQVVRGDSAAYFCASSPRSASDTQYFGPGTRLTVL.

This chain joins TRBV5-1 and TRBJ2-5; possible D gene TRBD1, 6 bases. V lost 2 bases to trimming and J lost 4 bases, with 12 bases between them. Germline-derived CDR1 and CDR2 are SGHRS and YFSETQ. The CDR3 is 14 residues long. The CDR3 sequence is CASSFPGETETQYF. The DNA of the CDR3 is TGCGCCAGCAGCTTTCCAGGGGAAACAGAGACCCAGTACTTC.

This rearrangement joins TRBV7-2 to TRBJ2-7; 8 positions agree with TRBD1. CDR1 is SGHTA, CDR2 FQGNSA, per germline. The length of the CDR3 is 14 residues. The J segment lost 0 bases and the V segment lost 5 bases, leaving 3 bases of the junction unmatched. In DNA, the CDR3 is TGTGCCAGCAGCCCGGGACAGGCCTCCTACGAGCAGTACTTC. This codes for CASSPGQASYEQYF.

The chain combines TRBV3-1 (or the pseudogene TRBV3-2) with TRBJ2-1; the match to TRBD2 covers 15 bases. This CDR3 spans 18 amino acids. Trimming cost V 4 bases and J 9 bases; bases outside gene matches: 13. Germline CDR1 and CDR2: LGHDT and YNNKEL (reference sequence). The CDR3 region has the DNA TGTGCCAGCAGCCCCCATGGACTAGCGGGGGGGCGGCGGGGTGAGCAGTTCTTC. It is translated as CASSPHGLAGGRRGEQFF.

This clone turned up a few times. The chain couples TRBV14 to TRBJ1-2; 10 nucleotides match TRBD1. Germline V gene sequence: CDR1 SGHDN, CDR2 FVKESK. The CDR3 sequence is 16 residues long. The trim removed 2 bases at V and 8 bases at J, leaving 11 bases unmatched. Here the CDR3 reads CASSQLETGGANGYTF. The CDR3 DNA follows: TGTGCCAGCAGCCAACTTGAGACAGGGGGCGCGAACGGCTACACCTTC.

The chain carries TRBV2 and TRBJ1-4; TRBD1 matches 8 bases. With V trimmed by 0 bases and J by 8 bases, 5 bases remained unmatched. This CDR3 comprises 15 residues. CDR1 and CDR2 (germline): SNHLY, FYNNEI. The CDR3 nucleotides read TGTGCCAGCAGTGAAGCGGACAGGGTTAACGAAAAACTGTTTTTT. Amino acid sequence: CASSEADRVNEKLFF.

This clone was observed a few times. The chain carries TRBV7-2 and TRBJ2-7; 10 positions match TRBD1. Trimming cost V 5 bases and J 2 bases; bases outside gene matches: 6. The CDR3 totals 15 residues. CDR1 is SGHTA and CDR2 is FQGNSA in the germline V gene. CDR3 amino acids: CASSTTGTGAYEQYF. CDR3 in DNA: TGTGCCAGCAGCACGACCGGGACAGGGGCCTACGAGCAGTACTTC.

The chain combines TRBV12-5 with TRBJ1-6; D call uncertain. This CDR3 is 13 amino acids long. The V gene's germline CDR1 is LGHNT and CDR2 FRNRAP. V was clipped by 6 bases and J by 14 bases, with 17 bases between them. The CDR3 sequence: CASGLERVSSLHF. The CDR3 coding sequence is TGTGCTAGTGGCCTGGAGAGAGTGTCATCCCTCCACTTT.

This clone has only one observation. This chain joins TRBV7-3 and TRBJ2-3; no definite D call. The CDR3 runs to 14 residues. CDR1 SGHTA and CDR2 FQGTGA come from the germline V gene. V lost 3 bases to trimming and J lost 1 base, with 8 bases between them. In DNA, the CDR3 is TGTGCCAGCAGCTTCGACTTGGGCACAGATACGCAGTATTTT. This encodes CASSFDLGTDTQYF.

The chain uses TRBV19 and TRBJ2-3, with D tentatively TRBD1 (5 bases). V was shortened by 7 bases and J by 0 bases, with 23 bases between the two germline ends. CDR1 and CDR2 (germline): LNHDA, SQIVND (reference sequence). This CDR3 has 18 residues. In nucleotides, the CDR3 is TGTGCCAGTACCGATAGGGGTAACGGAGTAGCTAGCACAGATACGCAGTATTTT. This encodes CASTDRGNGVASTDTQYF.

The chain uses TRBV2 and TRBJ2-1; 9 positions match TRBD2. The CDR3 totals 15 residues. The ends lost 10 bases at V and 7 bases at J; junction bases unmatched: 14. Germline CDR1 and CDR2: SNHLY and FYNNEI. The CDR3 loop reads CATLRGTSFLNEQFF. The CDR3 DNA reads as TGTGCCACCCTGCGTGGGACTAGCTTTTTGAATGAGCAGTTCTTC.

The chain links TRBV12-5 to TRBJ2-1, with D possibly matching TRBD2 (5 bases). This CDR3 is 17 amino acids long. V was clipped by 0 bases and J by 6 bases, with 18 bases between them. Germline values: CDR1 LGHNT, CDR2 FRNRAP. The CDR3 is CASGLVQLISAINEQFF. In nucleotides, the CDR3 is TGTGCTAGTGGTTTGGTACAATTGATTAGCGCCATCAATGAGCAGTTCTTC.

The J gene is TRBJ1-1, the V gene TRBV6-2 or TRBV6-3; TRBD1 might be the D (5 bases). The CDR3 runs 13 residues. The V gene's germline CDR1 is MNHEY and CDR2 SVGEGT. Between the trimmed V and J ends, which lost 2 bases and 1 base, there was a span of 5 bases. The CDR3 loop reads CASSYRGNTEAFF. DNA of the CDR3: TGTGCCAGCAGTTACAGGGGGAACACTGAAGCTTTCTTT.

This clone was seen just once. The CDR3 reads CASSPGRLASGRADTQYF. CDR3 bases: TGTGCCAGCAGTCCCGGGCGACTAGCGTCGGGGAGGGCAGATACGCAGTATTTT. The rearrangement uses TRBV27 and TRBJ2-3, with 8 positions matching TRBD2. The CDR3 runs to 18 residues. Losses at the gene ends were 5 bases for V and 4 bases for J; bases not matched to a gene: 17. The germline gives CDR1 MNHEY, CDR2 SMNVEV (reference sequence).

A single count supports this clone. The V gene is TRBV7-2, the J gene TRBJ2-3, with a weak D call TRBD2 (7 bases). Deletions cut 9 bases from V and 1 base from J, with 17 bases between. The CDR3 is made up of 15 amino acids. Germline-derived CDR1 and CDR2 are SGHTA and FQGNSA. CDR3 in amino acids: CASRRGGAGTDTQYF. CDR3 DNA: TGTGCCAGTCGACGAGGGGGGGCAGGCACAGATACGCAGTATTTT.

This clone was observed a single time. V gene TRBV19 combines with J gene TRBJ1-5; the D is unclear. CDR1 and CDR2 (germline): LNHDA, SQIVND (reference sequence). V lost 5 bases, J lost 4 bases, and 15 bases lay in between. The length of the CDR3 is 15 residues. CDR3 in amino acids: CASSPSTGVNQPQHF. As DNA, the CDR3 is TGTGCCAGTAGTCCCTCCACGGGAGTGAATCAGCCCCAGCATTTT.

The J gene is TRBJ2-5, the V gene TRBV2, with TRBD1 identical over 9 bases. The length of the CDR3 is 12 residues. After removal of 6 bases from V and 4 bases from J, the junction contained 0 bases not matched to a gene. CDR1 is SNHLY and CDR2 is FYNNEI in the germline V gene. This chain's CDR3 is CASRDRGETQYF. The DNA of the CDR3 is TGTGCCAGCAGGGACAGGGGAGAGACCCAGTACTTC.

The J gene is TRBJ2-1, the V gene TRBV7-6; 9 bases match TRBD2. Germline-derived CDR1 and CDR2 are SGHVS and FNYEAQ. The CDR3 has 15 residues. J was trimmed by 10 bases and V by 1 base; bases with no gene match: 8. CDR3 sequence reads: CASSLDRAGGNEQFF. The CDR3 DNA sequence: TGTGCCAGCAGCTTAGACCGAGCGGGGGGAAACGAGCAGTTCTTC.

The chain employs TRBV6-2 or TRBV6-3 and TRBJ1-1; D possibly corresponds to TRBD1 (5 bases). Per germline, CDR1 MNHEY and CDR2 SVGEGT. The CDR3 runs 16 residues. V was cut by 3 bases and J by 1 base, with 15 bases left in between. CDR3 coding DNA: TGTGCCAGCAGTTATTACAGGTTCACGGGGAACACTGAAGCTTTCTTT. Protein: CASSYYRFTGNTEAFF.